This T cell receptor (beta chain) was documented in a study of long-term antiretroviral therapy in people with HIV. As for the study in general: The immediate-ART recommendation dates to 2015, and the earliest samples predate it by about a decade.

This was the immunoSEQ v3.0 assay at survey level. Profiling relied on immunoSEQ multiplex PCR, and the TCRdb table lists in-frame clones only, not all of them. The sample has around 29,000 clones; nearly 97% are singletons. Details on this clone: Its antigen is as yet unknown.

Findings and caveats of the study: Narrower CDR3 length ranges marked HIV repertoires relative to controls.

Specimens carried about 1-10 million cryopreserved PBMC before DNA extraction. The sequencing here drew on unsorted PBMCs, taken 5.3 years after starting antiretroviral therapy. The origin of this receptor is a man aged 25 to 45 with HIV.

CDR3 sequence reads: CASSLIGGRRRSGPAKETQYF. CDR3 DNA sequence: TGTGCCAGCAGCTTAATAGGGGGCAGGCGTCGGTCAGGTCCAGCGAAAGAGACCCAGTACTTC. The chain recombines TRBV7-8 with TRBJ2-5; the match to TRBD1 covers 7 bases. The CDR3 is 21 residues long. The germline V gene encodes CDR1 SGHVS and CDR2 FQNEAQ. V trimming: 2 bases; J trimming: 3 bases; junction bases outside the gene matches: 24.